The rows below give T cell receptor beta chains drawn from one sample of a study of regulatory T cells in long-lasting Graves disease. TCRdb called the multiplex PCR reads again in MiXCR, with one record for every CDR3 protein. The sample shows 500,000 to 700,000 distinct CDR3 sequences, about 32% of them seen only once. Sequences were derived from peripheral blood mononuclear cells (PBMCs), sampled when the disease was refractory, from a patient treated with antithyroid drugs. The receptors shown here come from a female donor with Graves disease. Each CDR3 is given with its conserved first and last residue. A D gene is named only where the DNA matches it firmly. Size is omitted from some rows. Given values are once, few, many or a class for expanded clones.

>TRBV20-1|NA|TRBJ1-5|many
CSARKFDQPQHF
TGCAGTGCTAGGAAATTTGATCAGCCCCAGCATTTT
>TRBV7-9|NA|TRBJ1-1|many
CASSLSGTITEAFF
TGTGCCAGCAGCTTGTCCGGGACCATAACTGAAGCTTTCTTT
>TRBV27|NA|TRBJ2-5|NA
CASSSVGAEGPQTQYF
TGTGCCAGCAGTTCCGTAGGGGCGGAGGGGCCCCAGACCCAGTACTTC
>TRBV12-3/TRBV12-4|NA|TRBJ1-3|NA
CASSPIGSGNTIYF
TGTGCCAGCAGCCCCATTGGCTCTGGAAACACCATATATTTT
>TRBV5-4|NA|TRBJ1-6|few
CASSLGGARDSPLHF
TGTGCCAGCAGCTTGGGGGGGGCTCGGGATTCACCCCTCCACTTT
>TRBV3-1|TRBD1|TRBJ2-7|NA
CPSSQIPGTGRYEQYF
TGTCCCAGCAGCCAAATCCCCGGGACAGGGAGATACGAGCAGTACTTC
>TRBV27|TRBD1|TRBJ1-2|NA
CASSFDRASGGYTF
TGTGCCAGCAGTTTCGACAGGGCGAGCGGTGGCTACACCTTC
>TRBV27|NA|TRBJ2-7|few
CASTPRGGSSYEQYF
TGTGCCAGCACCCCAAGGGGGGGAAGCTCCTACGAGCAGTACTTC
>TRBV28|NA|TRBJ2-2|NA
CASSLEASANTGELFF
TGTGCCAGCAGTTTGGAAGCGTCTGCGAACACCGGGGAGCTGTTTTTT
>TRBV11-2|TRBD2|TRBJ2-7|NA
CASSLDGKTSGTYEQYF
TGTGCCAGCAGCCTAGACGGGAAGACTAGCGGGACCTACGAGCAGTACTTC
>TRBV7-9|NA|TRBJ1-1|NA
CASSSGGQTEAFF
TGTGCCAGCAGCAGCGGGGGACAAACTGAAGCTTTCTTT
>TRBV7-3|NA|TRBJ2-2|NA
CASSQDGANTGELFF
TGTGCCAGCAGTCAGGACGGGGCGAACACCGGGGAGCTGTTTTTT
>TRBV6-5|NA|TRBJ2-5|NA
CASSYGLGGLQETQYF
TGTGCCAGCAGTTACGGTTTGGGGGGCCTACAAGAGACCCAGTACTTC
>TRBV6-1|NA|TRBJ2-2|NA
CASSPVRVPTNTGELFF
TGTGCCAGCAGCCCCGTCAGGGTTCCCACTAACACCGGGGAGCTGTTTTTT
>TRBV7-9|TRBD2|TRBJ2-5|NA
CASSPRTSGRAGETQYF
TGTGCCAGCAGCCCTCGGACTAGCGGGAGGGCCGGAGAGACCCAGTACTTC
>TRBV28|NA|TRBJ1-2|NA
CASWSRKGGYTF
TGTGCCAGCTGGTCAAGAAAGGGGGGCTACACCTTC
>TRBV6-1|TRBD1|TRBJ1-2|NA
CASSGDSFYGYTF
TGTGCCAGCAGTGGGGACAGTTTTTATGGCTACACCTTC
>TRBV5-5|NA|TRBJ1-4|few
CASSTPGEKLFF
TGTGCCAGCAGCACCCCTGGAGAAAAACTGTTTTTT
>TRBV9|NA|TRBJ2-2|few
CASSVEASQNTGELFF
TGTGCCAGCAGCGTAGAGGCCAGCCAGAACACCGGGGAGCTGTTTTTT
>TRBV20-1|NA|TRBJ1-4|few
CSARDSRRNLKLFF
TGCAGTGCTAGAGACAGTAGAAGGAATTTAAAACTGTTTTTT
>TRBV11-2|NA|TRBJ2-3|NA
CASSSGVTDTQYF
TGTGCCAGCAGCTCAGGGGTCACAGATACGCAGTATTTT
>TRBV2|NA|TRBJ1-3|few
CASSEAPSRGATGNTIYF
TGTGCCAGCAGTGAAGCCCCCAGCCGGGGAGCAACTGGAAACACCATATATTTT
>TRBV15|TRBD1|TRBJ1-2|few
CATSKTTGGLYGYTF
TGTGCCACCAGCAAAACGACAGGGGGCCTCTATGGCTACACCTTC
>TRBV11-1|NA|TRBJ2-4|few
CASSLVVGAKNIQYF
TGTGCCAGCAGCTTAGTGGTGGGAGCCAAAAACATTCAGTACTTC
>TRBV11-2|TRBD2|TRBJ2-5|NA
CASSLGPGTSGRRGPETQYF
TGTGCCAGCAGCCTTGGACCCGGGACTAGCGGGAGGAGGGGGCCGGAGACCCAGTACTTC
>TRBV11-2|NA|TRBJ2-7|NA
CASNPAAGPYEQYF
TGTGCCAGCAATCCCGCGGCGGGACCCTACGAGCAGTACTTC
>TRBV5-4|NA|TRBJ1-1|NA
CASSLETSMNTEAFF
TGTGCCAGCAGCTTGGAGACCAGCATGAACACTGAAGCTTTCTTT
>TRBV7-9|TRBD2|TRBJ2-5|few
CASSLGGGLAEETQYF
TGTGCCAGCAGCTTAGGCGGCGGACTAGCGGAAGAGACCCAGTACTTC
>TRBV3-1|TRBD1|TRBJ1-1|NA
CASSQGGTGGAAFF
TGTGCCAGCAGCCAAGGGGGGACAGGGGGCGCAGCTTTCTTT
>TRBV5-1|NA|TRBJ2-4|NA
CASSPQIILAKNIQYF
TGCGCCAGCAGCCCCCAGATTATCCTAGCCAAAAACATTCAGTACTTC
>TRBV12-3/TRBV12-4|NA|TRBJ2-7|NA
CASSQDLGSPAEQYF
TGTGCCAGCAGCCAAGATCTGGGTTCGCCCGCCGAGCAGTACTTC
>TRBV7-9|NA|TRBJ1-3|few
CASSPGGRASGNTIYF
TGTGCCAGCAGCCCAGGTGGCAGGGCCTCTGGAAACACCATATATTTT
>TRBV7-6|TRBD2|TRBJ2-5|NA
CANSRGLEETQYF
TGTGCCAACAGCCGGGGACTAGAAGAGACCCAGTACTTC
>TRBV27|NA|TRBJ1-1|NA
CASSLKAVNTEAFF
TGTGCCAGCAGTCTGAAGGCGGTTAACACTGAAGCTTTCTTT
>TRBV7-3|NA|TRBJ2-7|NA
CASSLRVGDEQYF
TGTGCCAGCAGCCTTCGAGTTGGCGACGAGCAGTACTTC
>TRBV20-1|NA|TRBJ1-2|few
CSATFGGIAFGYTF
TGCAGTGCTACCTTTGGGGGGATTGCTTTTGGCTACACCTTC
>TRBV6-2/TRBV6-3|TRBD2|TRBJ2-2|many
CASSYFRRETTGELFF
TGTGCCAGCAGTTACTTCAGGCGGGAGACCACCGGGGAGCTGTTTTTT
>TRBV28|NA|TRBJ1-4|many
CASSFQGVEKLFF
TGTGCCAGCAGTTTCCAGGGCGTTGAAAAACTGTTTTTT
>TRBV5-1|NA|TRBJ1-2|few
CASSYRGGDGYTF
TGCGCCAGCAGTTACCGCGGGGGCGATGGCTACACCTTC
>TRBV5-1|TRBD2|TRBJ2-7|NA
CASRKREESSYEQYF
TGCGCCAGCAGGAAGCGGGAGGAGTCATCCTACGAGCAGTACTTC
>TRBV5-1|TRBD1|TRBJ1-2|many
CASSASGTAADGYTF
TGCGCCAGCAGCGCGTCCGGGACAGCCGCGGATGGCTACACCTTC
>TRBV6-1|TRBD1|TRBJ2-7|NA
CASSRNPGQGYEQYF
TGTGCCAGCAGTAGAAACCCGGGACAGGGTTACGAGCAGTACTTC
>TRBV7-9|NA|TRBJ1-1|NA
CASSLFVGKGDTEAFF
TGTGCCAGCAGCTTATTCGTGGGAAAAGGGGACACTGAAGCTTTCTTT
>TRBV6-1|NA|TRBJ2-6|NA
CASRLQGSGGANVLTF
TGTGCCAGCAGATTGCAGGGATCTGGTGGGGCCAACGTCCTGACTTTC
>TRBV12-3/TRBV12-4|NA|TRBJ1-1|many
CASKGRQNTEAFF
TGTGCCAGCAAGGGACGACAGAACACTGAAGCTTTCTTT
>TRBV27|TRBD1|TRBJ1-2|many
CASRPDRAYGYTF
TGTGCCAGCCGGCCGGACAGGGCCTATGGCTACACCTTC
>TRBV10-3|NA|TRBJ1-2|few
CAISESGRDYGYTF
TGTGCCATCAGTGAGTCAGGCAGGGATTATGGCTACACCTTC
>TRBV4-1|NA|TRBJ2-5|NA
CASSRLDGETQYF
TGCGCCAGCAGCCGACTAGATGGAGAGACCCAGTACTTC
>TRBV20-1|TRBD1|TRBJ2-5|few
CSARGQNQETQYF
TGCAGTGCTAGGGGACAGAACCAAGAGACCCAGTACTTC
>TRBV5-1|NA|TRBJ2-7|NA
CASSLTMGISGDEQYF
TGCGCCAGCAGCTTAACCATGGGTATTAGCGGCGACGAGCAGTACTTC
>TRBV29-1|TRBD2|TRBJ2-2|few
CSASRTSGVNTGELFF
TGCAGCGCCAGCAGGACTAGCGGGGTGAACACCGGGGAGCTGTTTTTT